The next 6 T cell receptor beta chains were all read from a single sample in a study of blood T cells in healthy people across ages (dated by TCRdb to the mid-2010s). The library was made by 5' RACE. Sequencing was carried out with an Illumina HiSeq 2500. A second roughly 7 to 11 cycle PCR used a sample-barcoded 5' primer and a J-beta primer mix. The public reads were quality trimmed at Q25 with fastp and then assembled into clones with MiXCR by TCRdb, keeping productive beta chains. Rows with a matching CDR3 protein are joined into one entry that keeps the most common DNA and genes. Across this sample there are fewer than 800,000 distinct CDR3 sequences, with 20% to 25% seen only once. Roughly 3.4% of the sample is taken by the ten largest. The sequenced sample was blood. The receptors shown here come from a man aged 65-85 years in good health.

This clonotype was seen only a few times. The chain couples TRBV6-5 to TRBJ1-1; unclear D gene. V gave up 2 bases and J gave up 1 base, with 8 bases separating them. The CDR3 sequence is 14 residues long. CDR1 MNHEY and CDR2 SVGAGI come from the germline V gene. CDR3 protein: CASSYKDPNTEAFF. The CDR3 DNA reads TGTGCCAGCAGTTACAAGGACCCGAACACTGAAGCTTTCTTT.

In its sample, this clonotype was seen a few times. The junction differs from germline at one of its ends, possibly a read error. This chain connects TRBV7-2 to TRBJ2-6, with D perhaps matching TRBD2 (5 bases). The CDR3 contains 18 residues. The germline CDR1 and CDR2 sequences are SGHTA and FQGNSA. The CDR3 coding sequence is TGTGCCGGCAGCTTAGCGAACTCAAACGTGGTTGGGGCCAACGTCCTGACTTTC. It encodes CAGSLANSNVVGANVLTF.

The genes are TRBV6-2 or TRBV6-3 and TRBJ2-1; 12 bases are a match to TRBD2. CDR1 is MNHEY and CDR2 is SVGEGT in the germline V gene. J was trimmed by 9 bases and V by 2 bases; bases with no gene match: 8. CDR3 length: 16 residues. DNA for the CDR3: TGTGCCAGCAGTTACGTTGGGCTAGCGGGAGGGGCTGAGCAGTTCTTC. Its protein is CASSYVGLAGGAEQFF.

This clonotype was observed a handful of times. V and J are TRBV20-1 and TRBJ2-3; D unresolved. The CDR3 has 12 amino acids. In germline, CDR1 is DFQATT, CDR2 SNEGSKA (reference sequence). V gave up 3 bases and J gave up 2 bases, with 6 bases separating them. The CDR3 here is CSASLDTDTQYF. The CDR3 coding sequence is TGCAGTGCTAGCCTCGACACAGATACGCAGTATTTT.

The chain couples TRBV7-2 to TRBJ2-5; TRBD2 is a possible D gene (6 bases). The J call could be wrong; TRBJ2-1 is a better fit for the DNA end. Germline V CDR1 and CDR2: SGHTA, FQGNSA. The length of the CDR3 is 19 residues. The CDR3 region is CASSLAKRRGTSPSNEQFF. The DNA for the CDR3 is TGTGCCAGCAGCTTAGCGAAGCGGCGGGGAACCTCCCCCAGCAATGAGCAGTTCTTC.

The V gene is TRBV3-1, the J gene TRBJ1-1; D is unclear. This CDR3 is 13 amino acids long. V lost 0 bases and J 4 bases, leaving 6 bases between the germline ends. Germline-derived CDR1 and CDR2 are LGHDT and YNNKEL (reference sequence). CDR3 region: CASSQDPGTEAFF. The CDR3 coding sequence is TGTGCCAGCAGCCAAGATCCGGGCACTGAAGCTTTCTTT.